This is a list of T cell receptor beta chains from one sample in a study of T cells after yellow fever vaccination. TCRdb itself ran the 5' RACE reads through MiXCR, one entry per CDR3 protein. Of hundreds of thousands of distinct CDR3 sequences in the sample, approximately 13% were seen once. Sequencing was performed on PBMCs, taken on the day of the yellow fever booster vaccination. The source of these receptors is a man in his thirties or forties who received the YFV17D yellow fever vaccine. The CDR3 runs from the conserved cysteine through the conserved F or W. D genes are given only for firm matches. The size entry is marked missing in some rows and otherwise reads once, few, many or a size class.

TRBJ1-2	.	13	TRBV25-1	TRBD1	CASLQGSGYGYTF	TGTGCCAGTCTACAGGGGTCAGGCTATGGCTACACCTTC
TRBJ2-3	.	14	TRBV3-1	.	CASSQAPITDTQYF	TGTGCCAGCAGCCAAGCACCCATCACAGATACGCAGTATTTT
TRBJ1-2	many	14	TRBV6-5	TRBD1	CASSTPQGARRYTF	TGTGCCAGCAGTACGCCGCAGGGGGCGAGGCGCTACACCTTC
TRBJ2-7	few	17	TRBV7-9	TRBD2	CASSHGFRTSGRHEQYF	TGTGCCAGCAGCCATGGTTTTAGGACTAGCGGGAGGCACGAGCAGTACTTC
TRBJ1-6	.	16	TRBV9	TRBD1	CASSNRDRESGSPLHF	TGTGCCAGCAGCAACCGGGACAGGGAGTCTGGTTCACCCCTCCACTTT
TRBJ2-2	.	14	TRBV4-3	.	CASSQDRGIGELFF	TGCGCCAGCAGCCAAGATCGAGGGATCGGGGAGCTGTTTTTT
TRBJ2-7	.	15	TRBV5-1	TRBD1	CASSQTGGVDYEQYF	TGCGCCAGCAGCCAGACAGGGGGCGTCGATTACGAGCAGTACTTC
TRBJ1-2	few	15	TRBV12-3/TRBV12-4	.	CASSLATQGPYGYTF	TGTGCCAGCAGTTTGGCCACCCAAGGACCCTATGGCTACACCTTC
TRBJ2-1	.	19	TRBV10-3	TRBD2	CAISGQLAGGVLFRNEQFF	TGTGCCATCAGTGGCCAACTAGCGGGAGGGGTCCTCTTTCGGAATGAGCAGTTCTTC
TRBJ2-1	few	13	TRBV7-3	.	CASSTGAINEQFF	TGTGCCAGCAGTACCGGGGCCATCAATGAGCAGTTCTTC
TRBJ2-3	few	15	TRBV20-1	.	CSAIEQGRGTDTQYF	TGCAGTGCCATCGAACAGGGAAGAGGCACAGATACGCAGTATTTT
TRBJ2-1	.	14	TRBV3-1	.	CASSQVRSDPEQFF	TGTGCCAGCAGCCAAGTCAGGAGCGATCCTGAGCAGTTCTTC
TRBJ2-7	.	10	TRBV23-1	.	CASGNRSTNF	TGCGCCAGCGGAAACAGATCTACTAACTTC
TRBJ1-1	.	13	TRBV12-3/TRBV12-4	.	CASSYNRNTEAFF	TGTGCCAGCAGTTATAACAGGAACACTGAAGCTTTCTTT
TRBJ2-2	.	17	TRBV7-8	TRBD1	CASSLDFDRGYTGELFF	TGTGCCAGCAGCTTAGATTTCGACAGGGGCTACACCGGGGAGCTGTTTTTT
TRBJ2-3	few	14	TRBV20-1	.	CSETGLFLTDTQYF	TGCAGTGAGACGGGACTCTTTCTCACAGATACGCAGTATTTT
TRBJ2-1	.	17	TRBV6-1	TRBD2	CASRRTSGRAGGNEQFF	TGTGCCAGCCGGCGGACTAGCGGGAGGGCCGGGGGAAATGAGCAGTTCTTC
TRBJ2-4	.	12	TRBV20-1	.	CSAERLKNIQYF	TGCAGTGCTGAAAGACTGAAAAACATTCAGTACTTC
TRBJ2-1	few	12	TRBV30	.	CARDKSYNEQFF	TGTGCCCGTGACAAGTCCTACAATGAGCAGTTCTTC
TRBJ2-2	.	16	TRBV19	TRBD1	CASSPRGPPNTGELFF	TGTGCCAGTAGCCCCAGGGGGCCCCCGAACACCGGGGAGCTGTTTTTT
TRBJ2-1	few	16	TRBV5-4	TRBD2	CASSPGGTSGYNEQFF	TGTGCCAGCAGCCCTGGCGGGACTAGCGGATACAATGAGCAGTTCTTC
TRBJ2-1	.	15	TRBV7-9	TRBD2	CASSRLAGESNEQFF	TGTGCCAGCAGCCGACTAGCGGGAGAGTCGAATGAGCAGTTCTTC
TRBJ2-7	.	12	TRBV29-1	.	CSVRSATYEQYF	TGCAGCGTTCGAAGCGCGACCTACGAGCAGTACTTC
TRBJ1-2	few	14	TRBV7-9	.	CASSPKTDNYGYTF	TGTGCCAGCAGCCCCAAAACTGATAACTATGGCTACACCTTC
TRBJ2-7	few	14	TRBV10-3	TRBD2	CASRLAGESYEQYF	TGTGCCAGCAGACTAGCGGGAGAGTCCTACGAGCAGTACTTC
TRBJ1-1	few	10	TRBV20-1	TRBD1	CSARDREAFF	TGCAGTGCGAGGGACAGAGAAGCTTTCTTT
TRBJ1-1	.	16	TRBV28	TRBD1	CASSLRTGQLNTEAFF	TGTGCCAGCAGTTTAAGAACGGGACAGCTGAACACTGAAGCTTTCTTT
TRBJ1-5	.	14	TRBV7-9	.	CASSLSHGNQPQHF	TGTGCCAGCAGCCTCAGTCACGGGAATCAGCCCCAGCATTTT
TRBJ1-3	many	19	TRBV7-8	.	CASSLVAGQRRASGNTIYF	TGTGCCAGCAGCTTAGTGGCAGGCCAACGCCGGGCCTCTGGAAACACCATATATTTT
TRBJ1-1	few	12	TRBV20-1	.	CSARESLGEAFF	TGCAGTGCTAGAGAGTCCCTCGGGGAAGCTTTCTTT
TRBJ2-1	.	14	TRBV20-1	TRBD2	CSASSGGSGSQQFF	TGCAGTGCTAGTTCAGGAGGGAGCGGGAGCCAGCAGTTCTTC
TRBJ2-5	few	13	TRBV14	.	CASSELAEETQYF	TGTGCCAGCAGCGAACTAGCAGAAGAGACCCAGTACTTC
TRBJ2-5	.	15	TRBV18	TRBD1	CASSPTDRVAETQYF	TGTGCCAGCTCACCCACGGACAGGGTGGCAGAGACCCAGTACTTC
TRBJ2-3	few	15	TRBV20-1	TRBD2	CSANPSSGRADTQYF	TGCAGTGCGAATCCCTCGAGCGGGAGGGCGGATACGCAGTATTTT
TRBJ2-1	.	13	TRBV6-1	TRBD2	CDTRASGDNEQFF	TGTGACACCCGGGCTAGCGGGGACAATGAGCAGTTCTTC
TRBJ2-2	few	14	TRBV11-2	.	CASSSTRGTGELFF	TGTGCCAGCAGCTCCACTAGGGGCACCGGGGAGCTGTTTTTT
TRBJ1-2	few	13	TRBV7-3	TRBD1	CASSPRQGVRYTF	TGTGCCAGCAGCCCCCGACAGGGTGTCCGCTACACCTTC
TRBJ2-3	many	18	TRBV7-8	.	CASSPWGGGLARNHTQYF	TGTGCCAGCAGTCCCTGGGGTGGGGGATTAGCTCGGAATCATACGCAGTATTTT
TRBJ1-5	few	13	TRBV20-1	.	CSARWDSNQPQHF	TGCAGTGCTAGGTGGGATAGCAATCAGCCCCAGCATTTT
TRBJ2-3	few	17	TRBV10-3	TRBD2	CATAGTSGRWAADTQYF	TGTGCCACCGCCGGGACTAGCGGGAGGTGGGCCGCAGATACGCAGTATTTT
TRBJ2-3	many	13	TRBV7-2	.	CASSPDRTDTQYF	TGTGCCAGCAGCCCGGATCGAACAGATACGCAGTATTTT
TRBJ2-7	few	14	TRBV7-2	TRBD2	CASSLIAGGSEQYF	TGTGCCAGCAGCTTAATAGCGGGAGGTTCCGAGCAGTACTTC
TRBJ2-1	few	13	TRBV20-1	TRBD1	CSAERTGQGEQFF	TGCAGTGCGGAAAGGACAGGTCAGGGCGAGCAGTTCTTC
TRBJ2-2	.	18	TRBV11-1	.	CASSSFSIRPGGAGELFF	TGTGCCAGCAGCTCATTTTCCATTCGCCCCGGAGGGGCCGGGGAGCTGTTTTTT
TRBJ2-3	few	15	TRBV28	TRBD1	CASGNWGQGTDTQYF	TGTGCCAGCGGGAACTGGGGACAGGGGACAGATACGCAGTATTTT
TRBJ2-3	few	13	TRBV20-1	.	CSATVWSTDTQYF	TGCAGTGCTACGGTTTGGAGCACAGATACGCAGTATTTT